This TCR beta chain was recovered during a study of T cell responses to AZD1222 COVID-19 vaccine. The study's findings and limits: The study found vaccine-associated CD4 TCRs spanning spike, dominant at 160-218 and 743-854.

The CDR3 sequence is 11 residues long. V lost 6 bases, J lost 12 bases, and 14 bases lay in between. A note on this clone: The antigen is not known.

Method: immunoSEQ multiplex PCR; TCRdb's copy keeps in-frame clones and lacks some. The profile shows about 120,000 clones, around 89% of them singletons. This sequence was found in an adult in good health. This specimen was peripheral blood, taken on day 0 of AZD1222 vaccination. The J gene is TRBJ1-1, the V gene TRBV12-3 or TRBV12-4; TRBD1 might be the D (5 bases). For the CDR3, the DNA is TGTGCCAGCAGCCAGACAGCCGAAACTTTCTTT. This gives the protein CASSQTAETFF.